This TCR beta chain was profiled in a study of shared clonotypes between healthy human individuals. Donation came from healthy HIV-negative adults that had no recent acute infections or vaccinations. Genomic DNA of every subset was divided equally among multiple immunoSEQ plates. The sequencing of unsorted PBMC DNA took place on ten immunoSEQ deep assay plates. The method was immunoSEQ multiplex PCR; TCRdb's version includes in-frame clones alone and lacks a portion of them. The sample contains over 400,000 clones, roughly 80% of which appear only once. The CDR3 sequence is 13 residues long. Trimming stripped 2 bases from V and 4 bases from J, with 8 bases between. Germline values: CDR1 MDHEN, CDR2 SYDVKM. Study-wide points: Enrolling few donors narrowed the genetic and exposure-history diversity that was represented.

A remark on this clone: Antigen: not known.

Source material: PBMCs. The sequence came from a woman between 40 and 55 years old in good health. Some clones in this sample may be carry-over from other donors' samples. V is TRBV28 and J is TRBJ1-2; D remains ambiguous. CDR3 sequence (DNA): TGTGCCAGCAGTTTACAGAACCTCTATGGCTACACCTTC. It yields the protein CASSLQNLYGYTF.